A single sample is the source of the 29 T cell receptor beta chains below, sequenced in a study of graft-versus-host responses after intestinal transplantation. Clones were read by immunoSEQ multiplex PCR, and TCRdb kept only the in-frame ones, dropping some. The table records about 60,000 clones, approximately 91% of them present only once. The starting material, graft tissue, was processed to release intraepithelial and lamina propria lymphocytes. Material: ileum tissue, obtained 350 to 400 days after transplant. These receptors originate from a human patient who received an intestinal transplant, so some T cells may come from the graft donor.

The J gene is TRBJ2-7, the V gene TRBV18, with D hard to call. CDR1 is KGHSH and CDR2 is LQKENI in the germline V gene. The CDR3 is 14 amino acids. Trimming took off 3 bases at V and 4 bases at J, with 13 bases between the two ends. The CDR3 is CASSPSPSSYEQYF. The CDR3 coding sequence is TGTGCCAGCTCACCTTCCCCCTCCTCGTACGAGCAGTACTTC. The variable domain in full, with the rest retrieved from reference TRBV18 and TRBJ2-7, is NAGVMQNPRHLVRRRGQEARLRCSPMKGHSHVYWYRQLPEEGLKFMVYLQKENIIDESGMPKERFSAEFPKEGPSILRIQQVVRGDSAAYFCASSPSPSSYEQYFGPGTRLTVT.

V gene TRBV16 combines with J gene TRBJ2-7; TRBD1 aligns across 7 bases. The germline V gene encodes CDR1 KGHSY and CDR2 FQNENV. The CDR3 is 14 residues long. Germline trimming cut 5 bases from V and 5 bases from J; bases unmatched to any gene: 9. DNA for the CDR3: TGTGCCAGCAGCAGGGACAGCATCTTGGACGAGCAGTACTTC. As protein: CASSRDSILDEQYF.

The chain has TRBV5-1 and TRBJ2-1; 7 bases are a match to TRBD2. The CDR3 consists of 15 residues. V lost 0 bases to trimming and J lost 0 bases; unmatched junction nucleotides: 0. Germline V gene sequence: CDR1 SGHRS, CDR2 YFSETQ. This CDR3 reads CASSLASGSYNEQFF. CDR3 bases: TGCGCCAGCAGCTTGGCTAGCGGCTCCTACAATGAGCAGTTCTTC.

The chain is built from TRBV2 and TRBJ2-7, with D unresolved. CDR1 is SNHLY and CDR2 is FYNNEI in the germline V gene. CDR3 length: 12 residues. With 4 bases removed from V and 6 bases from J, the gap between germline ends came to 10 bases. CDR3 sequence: CASSAGSGEQYF. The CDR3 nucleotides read TGTGCCAGCAGTGCTGGTTCAGGCGAGCAGTACTTC.

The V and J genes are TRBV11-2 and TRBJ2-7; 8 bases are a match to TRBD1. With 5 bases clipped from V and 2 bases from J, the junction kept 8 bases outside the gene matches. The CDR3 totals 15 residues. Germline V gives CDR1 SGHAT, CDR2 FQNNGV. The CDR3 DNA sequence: TGTGCCAGCAGCGCCGAGGACAGGGATACCTACGAGCAGTACTTC. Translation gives CASSAEDRDTYEQYF.

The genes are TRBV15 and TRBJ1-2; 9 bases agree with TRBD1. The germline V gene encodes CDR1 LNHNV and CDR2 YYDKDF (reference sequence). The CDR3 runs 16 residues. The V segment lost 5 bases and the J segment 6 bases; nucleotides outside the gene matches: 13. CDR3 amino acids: CATSPRTGVLLHGYTF. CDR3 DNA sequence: TGTGCCACCAGCCCAAGGACAGGGGTCCTACTGCATGGCTACACCTTC.

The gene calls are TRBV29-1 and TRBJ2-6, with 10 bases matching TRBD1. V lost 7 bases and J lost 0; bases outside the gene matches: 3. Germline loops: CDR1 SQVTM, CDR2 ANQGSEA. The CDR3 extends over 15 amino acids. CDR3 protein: CSARTGGSGANVLTF. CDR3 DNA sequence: TGCAGCGCCCGGACAGGGGGCTCTGGGGCCAACGTCCTGACTTTC.

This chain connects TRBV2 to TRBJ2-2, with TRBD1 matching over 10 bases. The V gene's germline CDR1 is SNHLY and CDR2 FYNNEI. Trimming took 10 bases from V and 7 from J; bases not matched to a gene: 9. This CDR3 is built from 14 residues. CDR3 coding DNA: TGTGCCACCATGACAGGGGGCTTAGACGGGGAGCTGTTTTTT. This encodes CATMTGGLDGELFF. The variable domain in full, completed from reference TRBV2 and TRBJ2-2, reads EPEVTQTPSHQVTQMGQEVILRCVPISNHLYFYWYRQILGQKVEFLVSFYNNEISEKSEIFDDQFSVERPDGSNFTLKIRSTKLEDSAMYFCATMTGGLDGELFFGEGSRLTVL.

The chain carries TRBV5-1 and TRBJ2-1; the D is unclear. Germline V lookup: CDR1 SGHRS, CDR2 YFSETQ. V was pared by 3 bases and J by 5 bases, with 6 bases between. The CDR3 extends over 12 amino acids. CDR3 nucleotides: TGCGCCAGCAGCTCCACCAACAATGAGCAGTTCTTC. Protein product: CASSSTNNEQFF.

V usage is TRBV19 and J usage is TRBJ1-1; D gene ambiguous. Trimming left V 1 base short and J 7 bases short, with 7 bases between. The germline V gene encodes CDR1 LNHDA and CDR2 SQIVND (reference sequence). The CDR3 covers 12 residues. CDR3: CASSIGDGEAFF. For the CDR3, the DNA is TGTGCCAGTAGTATAGGCGACGGTGAAGCTTTCTTT.

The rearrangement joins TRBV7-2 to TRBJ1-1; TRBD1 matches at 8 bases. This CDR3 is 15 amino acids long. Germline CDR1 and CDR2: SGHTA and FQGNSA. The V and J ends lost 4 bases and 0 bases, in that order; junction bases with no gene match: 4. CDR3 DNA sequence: TGTGCCAGCAGCTCCCAGACAGGGGTGAACACTGAAGCTTTCTTT. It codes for CASSSQTGVNTEAFF. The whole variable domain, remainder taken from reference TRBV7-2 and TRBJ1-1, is GAGVSQSPSNKVTEKGKDVELRCDPISGHTALYWYRQSLGQGLEFLIYFQGNSAPDKSGLPSDRFSAERTGGSVSTLTIQRTQQEDSAVYLCASSSQTGVNTEAFFGQGTRLTVV.

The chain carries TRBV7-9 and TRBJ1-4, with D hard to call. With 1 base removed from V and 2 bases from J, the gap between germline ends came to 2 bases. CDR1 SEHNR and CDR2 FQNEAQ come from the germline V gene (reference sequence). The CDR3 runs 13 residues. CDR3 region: CASSLDTNEKLFF. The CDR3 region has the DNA TGTGCCAGCAGCTTAGACACTAATGAAAAACTGTTTTTT.

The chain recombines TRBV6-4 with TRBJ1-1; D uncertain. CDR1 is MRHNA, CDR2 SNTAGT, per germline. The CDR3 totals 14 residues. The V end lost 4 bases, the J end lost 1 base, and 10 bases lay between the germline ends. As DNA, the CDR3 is TGTGCCAGCAGTGTTTCTAGAGGGAACACTGAAGCTTTCTTT. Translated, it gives CASSVSRGNTEAFF.

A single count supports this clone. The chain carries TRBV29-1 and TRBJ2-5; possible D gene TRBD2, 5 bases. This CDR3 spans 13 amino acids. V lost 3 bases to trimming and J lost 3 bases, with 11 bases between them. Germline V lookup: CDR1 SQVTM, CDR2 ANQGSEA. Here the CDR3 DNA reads TGCAGCGTTGATAGAGGGATTGAAGAGACCCAGTACTTC. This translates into CSVDRGIEETQYF.

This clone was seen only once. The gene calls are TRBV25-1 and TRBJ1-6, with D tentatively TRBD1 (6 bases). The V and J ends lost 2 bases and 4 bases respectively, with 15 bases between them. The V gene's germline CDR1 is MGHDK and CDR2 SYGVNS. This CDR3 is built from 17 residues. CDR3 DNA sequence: TGTGCCAGCAGTGAAGTAGGTGGAGGACAGTATAATTCACCCCTCCACTTT. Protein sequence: CASSEVGGGQYNSPLHF.

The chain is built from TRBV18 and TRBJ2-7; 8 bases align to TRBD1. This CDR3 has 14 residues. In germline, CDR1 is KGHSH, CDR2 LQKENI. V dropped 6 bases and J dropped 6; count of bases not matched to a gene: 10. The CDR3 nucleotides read TGTGCCAGCTCCCCAGGAGGGACAGGCGTCGAGCAGTACTTC. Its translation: CASSPGGTGVEQYF.

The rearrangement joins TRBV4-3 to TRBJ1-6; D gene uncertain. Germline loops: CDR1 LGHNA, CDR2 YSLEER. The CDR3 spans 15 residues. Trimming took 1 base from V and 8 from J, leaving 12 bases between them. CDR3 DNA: TGCGCCAGCAGCCAAGTCTCCCCTTTGGATTCACCCCTCCACTTT. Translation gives CASSQVSPLDSPLHF.

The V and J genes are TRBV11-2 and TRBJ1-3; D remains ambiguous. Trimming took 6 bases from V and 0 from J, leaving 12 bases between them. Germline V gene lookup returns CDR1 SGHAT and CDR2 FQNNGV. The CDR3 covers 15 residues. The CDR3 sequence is CASSLGKYSGNTIYF. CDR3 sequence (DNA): TGTGCCAGCAGTTTGGGAAAGTACTCTGGAAACACCATATATTTT.

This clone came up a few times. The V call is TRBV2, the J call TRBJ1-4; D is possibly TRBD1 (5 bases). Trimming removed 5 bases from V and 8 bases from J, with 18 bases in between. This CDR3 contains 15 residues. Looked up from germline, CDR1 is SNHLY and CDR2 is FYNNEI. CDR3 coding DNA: TGTGCCAGCAGTTGGGTTGGCAGGGAAGGAGAAAAACTGTTTTTT. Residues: CASSWVGREGEKLFF.

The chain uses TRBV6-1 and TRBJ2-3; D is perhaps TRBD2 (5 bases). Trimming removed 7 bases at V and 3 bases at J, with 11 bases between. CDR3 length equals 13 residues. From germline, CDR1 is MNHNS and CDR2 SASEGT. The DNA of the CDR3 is TGTGCCAGCACCGGGGTTTGGACAGATACGCAGTATTTT. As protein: CASTGVWTDTQYF.

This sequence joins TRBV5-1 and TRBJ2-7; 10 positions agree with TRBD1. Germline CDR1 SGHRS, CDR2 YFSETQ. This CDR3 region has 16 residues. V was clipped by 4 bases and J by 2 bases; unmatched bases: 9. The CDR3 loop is CASSDPPGTGAYEQYF. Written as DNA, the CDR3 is TGCGCCAGCAGCGACCCTCCCGGGACAGGGGCCTACGAGCAGTACTTC.

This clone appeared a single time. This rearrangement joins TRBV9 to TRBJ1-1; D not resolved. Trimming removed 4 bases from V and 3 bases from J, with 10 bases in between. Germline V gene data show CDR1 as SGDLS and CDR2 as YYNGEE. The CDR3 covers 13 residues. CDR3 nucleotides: TGTGCCAGCAGCCCCCCCCCGTACACTGAAGCTTTCTTT. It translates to CASSPPPYTEAFF.

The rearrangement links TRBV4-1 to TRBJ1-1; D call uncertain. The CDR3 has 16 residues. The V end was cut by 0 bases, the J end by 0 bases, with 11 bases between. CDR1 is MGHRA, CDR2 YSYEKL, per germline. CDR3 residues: CASSQDIPTVNTEAFF. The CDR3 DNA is TGCGCCAGCAGCCAAGATATCCCCACGGTGAACACTGAAGCTTTCTTT.

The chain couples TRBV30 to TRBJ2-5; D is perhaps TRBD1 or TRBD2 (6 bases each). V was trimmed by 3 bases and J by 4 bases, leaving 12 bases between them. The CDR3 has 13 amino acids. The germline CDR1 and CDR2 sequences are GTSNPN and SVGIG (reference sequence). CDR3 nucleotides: TGTGCCTGGAGAGGGGGACTCCTAGAGACCCAGTACTTC. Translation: CAWRGGLLETQYF.

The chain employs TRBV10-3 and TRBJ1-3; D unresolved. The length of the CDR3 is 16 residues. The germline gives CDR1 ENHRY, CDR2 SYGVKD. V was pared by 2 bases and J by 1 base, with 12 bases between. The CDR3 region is CAISEMYTSSGNTIYF. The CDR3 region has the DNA TGTGCCATCAGTGAGATGTACACCTCGTCTGGAAACACCATATATTTT.

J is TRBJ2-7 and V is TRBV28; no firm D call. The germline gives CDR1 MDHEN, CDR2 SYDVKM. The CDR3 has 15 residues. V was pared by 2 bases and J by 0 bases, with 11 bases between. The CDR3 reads CASSLAPDGSYEQYF. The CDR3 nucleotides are TGTGCCAGCAGTTTAGCCCCTGACGGCTCCTACGAGCAGTACTTC.

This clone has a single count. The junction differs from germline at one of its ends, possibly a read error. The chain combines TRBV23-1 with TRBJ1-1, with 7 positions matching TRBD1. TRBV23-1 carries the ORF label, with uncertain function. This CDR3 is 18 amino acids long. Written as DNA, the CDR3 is TGCGCCAGCAGTCAATCGTGCTCAGGGGGGAGAGGGAACCCTGAAGCTTTCTTT. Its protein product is CASSQSCSGGRGNPEAFF.

The CDR3 DNA is TGTGCCAGCTCACCACGAGCTCCGGGACAAGAGACCCAGTACTTC. Amino acid sequence: CASSPRAPGQETQYF. The V gene is TRBV18, the J gene TRBJ2-5; a possible D gene is TRBD2 (5 bases). V lost 1 base, J lost 2 bases, and 11 bases lay in between. From germline, CDR1 is KGHSH and CDR2 LQKENI. This CDR3 spans 15 amino acids. Full variable domain (rest looked up from reference TRBV18 and TRBJ2-5): NAGVMQNPRHLVRRRGQEARLRCSPMKGHSHVYWYRQLPEEGLKFMVYLQKENIIDESGMPKERFSAEFPKEGPSILRIQQVVRGDSAAYFCASSPRAPGQETQYFGPGTRLLVL.

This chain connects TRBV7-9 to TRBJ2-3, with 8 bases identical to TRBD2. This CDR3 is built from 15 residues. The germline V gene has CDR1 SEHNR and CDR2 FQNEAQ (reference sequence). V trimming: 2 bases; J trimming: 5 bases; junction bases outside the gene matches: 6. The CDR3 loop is CASSLSGGGLDTQYF. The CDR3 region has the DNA TGTGCCAGCAGCTTATCCGGCGGGGGGTTAGATACGCAGTATTTT. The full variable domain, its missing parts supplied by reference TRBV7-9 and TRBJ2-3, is DTGVSQNPRHKITKRGQNVTFRCDPISEHNRLYWYRQTLGQGPEFLTYFQNEAQLEKSRLLSDRFSAERPKGSFSTLEIQRTEQGDSAMYLCASSLSGGGLDTQYFGPGTRLTVL.